Listed here is a single T cell receptor (beta chain). This clonotype was counted only a few times. Its antigen is not yet known. Per-base qualities were not stored, and no clone one base away is much larger. Only healthy Caucasian donors were included. The twin cohort consisted of three pairs of female monozygotic twins, all aged about 18 to 29 years. CD4+ and CD8+ T cell populations were isolated with positive isolation kits from Invitrogen. The data belong to a study of identical twins (TCRdb year 2016). Broadly, across the study: To test whether fetal clonotypes persist, the study used deep sequencing on TCR alpha and beta repertoires from monozygotic twins, unrelated adults of various ages, and cord blood. To rule out contamination, replicate twin experiments were performed at different times with different library preparation protocols.

The junction shows trimming of 3 bases on V and 4 bases on J, plus 16 bases between the germline ends. The CDR3, cysteine through phenylalanine, is 15 amino acids long. CDR3 DNA only is kept here, 45 bases in frame from base 1. CDR1 and CDR2, looked up from the germline V gene, are SGHVS and FNYEAQ. To prepare the library, 5' RACE was applied. Sequencer: Illumina HiSeq 2000. Template switching introduced a universal primer binding site; the final cDNA contained a unique molecular identifier, enabling accurate counting of TCR cDNA molecules. First-strand cDNA for TCR alpha and beta chains was synthesized from specific primers in the conserved constant-segment region. To control for contamination, every cDNA library carried two barcodes: a SMART-Mk sample barcode plus Illumina barcodes. Two successive PCR steps introduced TruSeq adapter sequences along with Illumina sample barcodes. TCR alpha and beta cDNA libraries were sequenced on the Illumina HiSeq platform with custom primers. Turning to the authors' computational methods: Raw reads were processed with MiGEC to extract unique molecular identifiers, and MiXCR was used to determine CDR3 positions. Recombination models were inferred per individual with the repgenHMM and IGoR tools using an EM algorithm. The analysis of shared clonotypes was done with the tcR package in R, with sharing normalized by the product of cloneset sizes. To study raw recombination without the effects of thymic and clonal selection, out-of-frame nonproductive sequences were analyzed. TCRdb redid the processing of the public reads, applying fastp at Q25 and MiXCR, and retained in-frame beta chains. Under each unique CDR3 protein, matching rows form one entry showing the most common genes and DNA. The V and J calls shown here were made by TCRdb, not taken from the authors' results. The sample table records some 300,000 distinct CDR3 sequences; around an eighth of these occur just once. In total, the top ten clones hold roughly 7% of the sample.

Beyond this particular receptor, the publication reports: Because the same donors could not be followed over many years, the conclusions relied on cross-sectional statistical analysis. The excess sharing between twins in beta out-of-frame sequences was weaker because fewer shared sequences reduced the signal-to-noise ratio. Abundant cord blood beta clonotypes carried fewer insertions; young adult naive repertoires showed a weaker similar trend, while memory repertoires showed none. In monozygotic twins, out-of-frame TCR alpha sharing was systematically underestimated by recombination models, although the models agreed with sharing between unrelated individuals. Zero-insertion analyses could be partly confounded by invariant T cells such as MAIT and iNKT, although diverse VJ usage argued against such confounding for most clonotypes. Out-of-frame TCR alpha sequences shared between twins showed an excess of low generation-probability sequences compared with coincidental sharing between unrelated individuals.

These data are also associated with another study on yellow fever vaccine responses in identical twins. The second paper states: The authors reported that the T cell response to vaccination in identical twins appeared partly convergent and partly personalized. In identical twins, the study followed T cell clones that responded to the vaccine with precision.

The V gene is TRBV7-6 and the J gene is TRBJ2-7; the D region possibly corresponds to TRBD2 (6 bases align). This clonotype was obtained from a woman aged 18-30 years in good health. The sequencing input was CD8+ T cells sorted from blood. Read as DNA, the sequence is TGTGCCAGCAGCTTGGGTTTGGGGCGGGATTACGAGCAGTACTTC. The translation is CASSLGLGRDYEQYF.